This is a list of T cell receptor beta chains from one sample in a study of blood T cell repertoires in COVID-19. Only in-frame clones appear in the TCRdb table, and some are missing; sequencing was by immunoSEQ multiplex PCR. The sample lists 90,000 to 120,000 clones; 88% were seen once. What was sequenced was peripheral blood. The receptors shown here come from a man over 45 with active or convalescent COVID-19. The CDR3 runs from the conserved cysteine through the conserved F or W. D genes are given only for firm matches. A row's size may be missing; if present it is once, few, many or a size class.

clone_size: once
v_call: TRBV28
j_call: TRBJ2-2
d_call: TRBD2
cdr3_length: 16
cdr3_nt: TGTGCCAGCAGTTTATTCACTAGCGGGGCCACCGGGGAGCTGTTTTTT
cdr3_aa: CASSLFTSGATGELFF

clone_size: NA
v_call: TRBV11-2
j_call: TRBJ1-1
d_call: NA
cdr3_length: 16
cdr3_nt: TGTGCCAGCAGCCATCGACAGGAACGGGGGAACACTGAAGCTTTCTTT
cdr3_aa: CASSHRQERGNTEAFF

clone_size: once
v_call: TRBV18
j_call: TRBJ2-5
d_call: NA
cdr3_length: 13
cdr3_nt: TGTGCCAGCTCACAAGGGGACCAAGAGACCCAGTACTTC
cdr3_aa: CASSQGDQETQYF

clone_size: NA
v_call: TRBV5-1
j_call: TRBJ2-7
d_call: NA
cdr3_length: 15
cdr3_nt: TGCGCCGCATATATCCAGGCGAACTTTCCCTACGAGCAGTACTTC
cdr3_aa: CAAYIQANFPYEQYF

clone_size: NA
v_call: TRBV7-9
j_call: TRBJ1-5
d_call: NA
cdr3_length: 16
cdr3_nt: TGTGCCACAGCCAGTCCCAAAAACAGGGCCAATCAGCCCCAGCATTTT
cdr3_aa: CATASPKNRANQPQHF

clone_size: NA
v_call: TRBV6-5
j_call: TRBJ1-2
d_call: NA
cdr3_length: 14
cdr3_nt: TGTGCCACCATCTCCCAGGACTCACCCCGGGGCTACACCTTC
cdr3_aa: CATISQDSPRGYTF

clone_size: NA
v_call: TRBV28
j_call: TRBJ1-6
d_call: TRBD1
cdr3_length: 20
cdr3_nt: TGTGCCAGCAGTGCCCGAGGGACAGGGGTTCTTGGCTCCTATAATTCACCCCTCCACTTT
cdr3_aa: CASSARGTGVLGSYNSPLHF

clone_size: once
v_call: TRBV19
j_call: TRBJ1-1
d_call: NA
cdr3_length: 15
cdr3_nt: TGTGCCAGTAGTGCTTCATCAGGGCAGGGGACTGAAGCTTTCTTT
cdr3_aa: CASSASSGQGTEAFF

clone_size: NA
v_call: TRBV29-1
j_call: TRBJ2-1
d_call: TRBD2
cdr3_length: 15
cdr3_nt: TGCAGCGTTGAAACAGCGGGAGTTTCCTACAATGAGCAGTTCTTC
cdr3_aa: CSVETAGVSYNEQFF

clone_size: NA
v_call: TRBV6-6
j_call: TRBJ2-5
d_call: TRBD1
cdr3_length: 15
cdr3_nt: TGTGCCAGCAGTCTTAGGACAGGGGGCCAAGAGACCCAGTACTTC
cdr3_aa: CASSLRTGGQETQYF

clone_size: NA
v_call: TRBV27
j_call: TRBJ2-5
d_call: NA
cdr3_length: 14
cdr3_nt: TGTGCCAGCAGTCCCCGCGGTATCCGGGAGACCCAGTACTTC
cdr3_aa: CASSPRGIRETQYF

clone_size: NA
v_call: TRBV18
j_call: TRBJ2-6
d_call: NA
cdr3_length: 17
cdr3_nt: TGTGCCAGCTCATTAACGCCCGCCCAGGCTGGGGCCAACGTCCTGACTTTC
cdr3_aa: CASSLTPAQAGANVLTF

clone_size: few
v_call: TRBV28
j_call: TRBJ2-1
d_call: NA
cdr3_length: 16
cdr3_nt: TGTGCCAGCAGTTCGACCGGGACTGAGGCATACAATGAGCAGTTCTTC
cdr3_aa: CASSSTGTEAYNEQFF

clone_size: NA
v_call: TRBV19
j_call: TRBJ1-2
d_call: NA
cdr3_length: 15
cdr3_nt: TGTGCCAGTATGGGACGACAGGACGATTACTATGGCTACACCTTC
cdr3_aa: CASMGRQDDYYGYTF

clone_size: NA
v_call: TRBV28
j_call: TRBJ1-4
d_call: NA
cdr3_length: 14
cdr3_nt: TGTGCCAGCAGTTTACTGGGCACGCATGAAAAACTGTTTTTT
cdr3_aa: CASSLLGTHEKLFF

clone_size: once
v_call: TRBV28
j_call: TRBJ1-5
d_call: NA
cdr3_length: 17
cdr3_nt: TGTGCCAGCAGTTTACGGCAGGCATGGGTGGGCAATCAGCCCCAGCATTTT
cdr3_aa: CASSLRQAWVGNQPQHF

clone_size: NA
v_call: TRBV19
j_call: TRBJ2-7
d_call: TRBD1
cdr3_length: 13
cdr3_nt: TGTGCCAGTGGTTCTCAGGGGGCCTACGAGCAGTACTTC
cdr3_aa: CASGSQGAYEQYF

clone_size: NA
v_call: TRBV5-6
j_call: TRBJ2-1
d_call: TRBD2
cdr3_length: 15
cdr3_nt: TGTGCCAGCAGCACCTCGACTAGCGAGGACAATGAGCAGTTCTTC
cdr3_aa: CASSTSTSEDNEQFF

clone_size: once
v_call: TRBV5-1
j_call: TRBJ2-1
d_call: NA
cdr3_length: 15
cdr3_nt: TGCGCCAGCAGCTTGGGAGGGAGCACCTACAATGAGCAGTTCTTC
cdr3_aa: CASSLGGSTYNEQFF

clone_size: NA
v_call: TRBV30
j_call: TRBJ1-5
d_call: TRBD1
cdr3_length: 19
cdr3_nt: TGTGCCTGGAGTGTGCGCGACAGGGTGAATTCTTGGAGCAATCAGCCCCAGCATTTT
cdr3_aa: CAWSVRDRVNSWSNQPQHF

clone_size: NA
v_call: TRBV11-2
j_call: TRBJ2-7
d_call: NA
cdr3_length: 15
cdr3_nt: TGTGCCAGCAGCTTAGAGTTTTATTCCTCCTACGAGCAGTACTTC
cdr3_aa: CASSLEFYSSYEQYF

clone_size: NA
v_call: TRBV2
j_call: TRBJ2-5
d_call: NA
cdr3_length: 14
cdr3_nt: TGTGCCAGCAGGGACTGGGAGGATTTCGAGACCCAGTACTTC
cdr3_aa: CASRDWEDFETQYF

clone_size: NA
v_call: TRBV6-5
j_call: TRBJ1-2
d_call: NA
cdr3_length: 12
cdr3_nt: TGTGCCGGCCGGACAGCTAACTATGGCTACACCTTC
cdr3_aa: CAGRTANYGYTF

clone_size: NA
v_call: TRBV29-1
j_call: TRBJ1-5
d_call: TRBD1
cdr3_length: 15
cdr3_nt: TGCAGCGTACCCGGGACAGTTTATAGCAATCAGCCCCAGCATTTT
cdr3_aa: CSVPGTVYSNQPQHF

clone_size: once
v_call: TRBV5-4
j_call: TRBJ2-7
d_call: NA
cdr3_length: 15
cdr3_nt: TGTGCCAGCAGCTTGGGGGTAAGGGGCTTCTACGAGCAGTACTTC
cdr3_aa: CASSLGVRGFYEQYF

clone_size: NA
v_call: TRBV6-6
j_call: TRBJ2-1
d_call: TRBD2
cdr3_length: 16
cdr3_nt: TGTGCCAGCAGTACCCCCGGGAGGGCTGGCTACAATGAGCAGTTCTTC
cdr3_aa: CASSTPGRAGYNEQFF

clone_size: NA
v_call: TRBV2
j_call: TRBJ2-5
d_call: NA
cdr3_length: 12
cdr3_nt: TGTGCCAGCAGTTGGGCAGAAGAGACCCAGTACTTC
cdr3_aa: CASSWAEETQYF

clone_size: NA
v_call: TRBV2
j_call: TRBJ2-1
d_call: NA
cdr3_length: 15
cdr3_nt: TGTGCCAGCAGCGCACAGAGTCCCTTCTACAATGAGCAGTTCTTC
cdr3_aa: CASSAQSPFYNEQFF

clone_size: NA
v_call: TRBV7-8
j_call: TRBJ2-1
d_call: TRBD2
cdr3_length: 13
cdr3_nt: TGTGCCAGCAGCCACCTAGCGGGCACTGAGCAGTTCTTC
cdr3_aa: CASSHLAGTEQFF

clone_size: once
v_call: TRBV10-3
j_call: TRBJ1-4
d_call: NA
cdr3_length: 12
cdr3_nt: TGTGCCACTGCGGGGACTAATGAAAAACTGTTTTTT
cdr3_aa: CATAGTNEKLFF

clone_size: NA
v_call: TRBV27
j_call: TRBJ1-4
d_call: TRBD1
cdr3_length: 17
cdr3_nt: TGTGCCAGCAGTTTTTACAGGGGGCGAGGAACTAATGAAAAACTGTTTTTT
cdr3_aa: CASSFYRGRGTNEKLFF

clone_size: NA
v_call: TRBV7-2
j_call: TRBJ1-4
d_call: NA
cdr3_length: 13
cdr3_nt: TGTGCCAGCAGCTTAAGGGGTGGGGAAAAACTGTTTTTT
cdr3_aa: CASSLRGGEKLFF

clone_size: NA
v_call: TRBV5-1
j_call: TRBJ1-2
d_call: NA
cdr3_length: 15
cdr3_nt: TGCGCCAGCAGCCCGGGGGGGGCTGGCGACTATGGCTACACCTTC
cdr3_aa: CASSPGGAGDYGYTF

clone_size: few
v_call: TRBV3-1/TRBV3-2
j_call: TRBJ2-7
d_call: TRBD2
cdr3_length: 14
cdr3_nt: TGTGCCAGCAGCCCGGGACTAGCGGGCTACGAGCAGTACTTC
cdr3_aa: CASSPGLAGYEQYF